Listed below are T cell receptor beta chains from one sample, sequenced in a study of a mutant IDH1 vaccine in newly diagnosed glioma. These receptors are not linked to any known antigen. Only in-frame clones appear in the TCRdb table, and some are missing; sequencing was by immunoSEQ multiplex PCR. The sample contains some 60,000 clones, roughly 87% of which appear only once. The sample consisted of PBMCs, taken from a glioma patient whose treatment included an IDH1 peptide vaccine. These receptors were collected from a woman aged 45-65 years with glioma. Both conserved end residues are part of each CDR3. A D gene is named only where the DNA matches it firmly. The size field is filled for only some rows; it gives once, few, many or a size class.

d_gene | abundance | j_gene | v_gene | len | CDR3nt | CDR3aa
- | - | TRBJ1-5 | TRBV30 | 14 | TGTGCCTGGAGTGATGGCAAATCCGATCAGCCCCAGCATTTT | CAWSDGKSDQPQHF
- | few | TRBJ1-1 | TRBV15 | 15 | TGTGCCACCAGCAGAGACCTCGGGGGGGCAGAGGAGGCTTTCTTT | CATSRDLGGAEEAFF
- | - | TRBJ2-2 | TRBV5-1 | 15 | TGCGCCAGCGCAAGGGGGTTAGCGAACACCGGGGAGCTGTTTTTT | CASARGLANTGELFF
TRBD1 | - | TRBJ1-1 | TRBV6-5 | 16 | TGTGCCAGCAGTTACTCGAGCTCTACAGGGGGATCAAAAGCTTTCTTT | CASSYSSSTGGSKAFF
TRBD1 | - | TRBJ1-5 | TRBV27 | 13 | TGTGCCAGCAGACAGGGGGGCAATCAGCCCCAGCATTTT | CASRQGGNQPQHF
TRBD1 | once | TRBJ2-5 | TRBV4-1 | 16 | TGCGCCAGCAGCCAGCAAATCGGACAGGGAGGAGAGACCCAGTACTTC | CASSQQIGQGGETQYF
- | - | TRBJ2-1 | TRBV5-3 | 15 | TGTGCCAGAAGCCTACGGACAGATAACTACAATGAGCAGTTCTTC | CARSLRTDNYNEQFF
- | - | TRBJ1-2 | TRBV29-1 | 10 | TGCAGCACGGGAGCTGGGGGCTACACCTTC | CSTGAGGYTF
- | few | TRBJ1-2 | TRBV5-1 | 12 | TGCGCCAGCAGCTTGGGGGGAAGTGGCTACACCTTC | CASSLGGSGYTF
TRBD1 | - | TRBJ1-4 | TRBV5-1 | 16 | TGCGCCAGCAGCCCACTGCCCGGGACAGGGGGTGAAAAACTGTTTTTT | CASSPLPGTGGEKLFF